This T cell receptor beta chain was recovered during a study of OX40 agonist ivuxolimab in advanced cancers. About the study: Patients were 82.7% male with ages roughly 20 to 90, mean about 65. Findings and limits, study-wide: In the 0.1 to 3.0 mg/kg range, CD4+ and CD8+ blood T cells had expanded clonally by week 6.

Germline loops: CDR1 LNHDA, CDR2 SQIVND (reference sequence). This CDR3 spans 17 amino acids. Trimming took 4 bases from V and 6 from J; bases not matched to a gene: 13. TCRdb's copy holds only in-frame clones and misses some; the assay was immunoSEQ multiplex PCR. The sample includes 60,000 to 70,000 clones, more than 80% seen only once; the top ten take about 1.2%. No patient had autoimmune disease or received systemic immunosuppression. Remarks on this clone: Its antigen is as yet unknown.

V and J are TRBV19 and TRBJ1-5; TRBD1 aligns across 9 bases. The origin of this receptor is an adult with an advanced solid tumor such as melanoma, head and neck, liver or kidney cancer. The starting material was CD4+ or CD8+ T cells sorted from blood, obtained in a trial of the OX40 agonist ivuxolimab. CDR3 residues: CASSKRKTGQGAQPQHF. In DNA form, the CDR3 reads TGTGCCAGTAGTAAGAGAAAAACGGGACAGGGCGCTCAGCCCCAGCATTTT.